A single sample is the source of the 24 T cell receptor beta chains below, sequenced in a study of cytomegalovirus exposure and HLA in healthy donors. Measured with immunoSEQ multiplex PCR; TCRdb has only the in-frame clones, and not every one. The sample has roughly 80,000 clones, approximately 95% seen once; the top ten hold about 3.6%. The specimen was PBMCs. These TCRs come from a woman aged 18-29 years in good health and CMV-seropositive.

The rearrangement uses TRBV7-2 and TRBJ2-3, with D maybe TRBD2 (6 bases). CDR1 and CDR2 from the germline V gene are SGHTA and FQGNSA. The CDR3 covers 16 residues. V lost 0 bases, J lost 0 bases, and 10 bases lay in between. The CDR3 DNA reads as TGTGCCAGCAGCTTAGCGGGGGGTACTAGCACAGATACGCAGTATTTT. Translation: CASSLAGGTSTDTQYF.

The chain carries TRBV30 and TRBJ1-5; weak D call: TRBD1 (6 bases). CDR3 length: 13 residues. V lost 4 bases and J 4 bases, leaving 11 bases between the germline ends. Germline lookup yields CDR1 GTSNPN and CDR2 SVGIG (reference sequence). The CDR3 is CAWTSQGNQPQHF. The CDR3 DNA reads TGTGCCTGGACTTCCCAGGGGAATCAGCCCCAGCATTTT. Variable domain in full (rest from reference TRBV30 and TRBJ1-5): SQTIHQWPATLVQPVGSPLSLECTVEGTSNPNLYWYRQAAGRGLQLLFYSVGIGQISSEVPQNLSASRPQDRQFILSSKKLLLSDSGFYLCAWTSQGNQPQHFGDGTRLSIL.

This clone was picked up one time. The chain is built from TRBV9 and TRBJ1-6, with D maybe TRBD1 (6 bases). This CDR3 is 15 amino acids long. Trimming pared 0 bases from V and 7 bases from J, leaving 11 bases between. The germline V gene has CDR1 SGDLS and CDR2 YYNGEE. The CDR3 region is CASSVGTAENSPLHF. DNA for the CDR3: TGTGCCAGCAGCGTAGGGACAGCTGAGAATTCACCCCTCCACTTT.

The V call is TRBV11-2, the J call TRBJ2-2, with 8 bases that match TRBD2. CDR3 size: 17 residues. The V and J ends lost 2 bases and 3 bases, in that order; junction bases with no gene match: 8. Germline V gene data show CDR1 as SGHAT and CDR2 as FQNNGV. This chain's CDR3 is CASSLWVQREHTGELFF. The CDR3 DNA reads as TGTGCCAGCAGCTTATGGGTCCAGCGGGAGCACACCGGGGAGCTGTTTTTT. Using reference TRBV11-2 and TRBJ2-2 for the parts outside the CDR3, the full variable domain is EAGVAQSPRYKIIEKRQSVAFWCNPISGHATLYWYQQILGQGPKLLIQFQNNGVVDDSQLPKDRFSAERLKGVDSTLKIQPAKLEDSAVYLCASSLWVQREHTGELFFGEGSRLTVL.

V and J are TRBV5-1 and TRBJ2-3; 10 nucleotides match TRBD1. This CDR3 is 15 amino acids long. With V trimmed by 7 bases and J by 2 bases, 7 bases remained unmatched. Germline values: CDR1 SGHRS, CDR2 YFSETQ. The CDR3 is CASGKGQGNTDTQYF. For the CDR3, the DNA is TGCGCCAGCGGGAAGGGACAGGGGAACACAGATACGCAGTATTTT.

V gene TRBV13 combines with J gene TRBJ2-5, with D possibly being TRBD2 (6 bases). The V and J ends lost 3 bases and 5 bases respectively, with 13 bases between them. Germline CDR1 PRHDT, CDR2 FYEKMQ (reference sequence). CDR3 length: 14 residues. CDR3 nucleotide sequence: TGTGCCAGCAGCTTGGGGAGGATAGTCGAGACCCAGTACTTC. Translating it yields CASSLGRIVETQYF.

The rearrangement links TRBV4-1 to TRBJ2-5; a weak D match, TRBD1 (6 bases). Germline loops: CDR1 MGHRA, CDR2 YSYEKL. This CDR3 is built from 15 residues. Trimming removed 3 bases from V and 1 base from J, with 12 bases in between. CDR3 protein: CASSHPTGIQETQYF. The CDR3 bases are TGCGCCAGCAGCCACCCGACAGGCATCCAAGAGACCCAGTACTTC.

The V and J genes are TRBV4-3 and TRBJ1-3, with D perhaps matching TRBD1 (5 bases). V shed 3 bases and J shed 4 bases, with 10 bases lying between them. Germline V gene lookup returns CDR1 LGHNA and CDR2 YSLEER. This CDR3 has 14 residues. Here the CDR3 reads CASSQQGGGNTIYF. The CDR3 DNA reads TGCGCCAGCAGCCAGCAGGGCGGCGGAAACACCATATATTTT.

The chain carries TRBV4-3 and TRBJ2-7; weak D call: TRBD2 (7 bases). Germline CDR1 and CDR2: LGHNA and YSLEER. This CDR3 is 15 amino acids long. With 3 bases removed from V and 2 bases from J, the gap between germline ends came to 14 bases. This CDR3 is CASSQVGGGTYEQYF. The CDR3 DNA follows: TGCGCCAGCAGCCAGGTTGGCGGGGGCACCTACGAGCAGTACTTC.

This clone was observed once. V is TRBV2 and J is TRBJ2-2; TRBD2 matches 9 bases. Germline loops: CDR1 SNHLY, CDR2 FYNNEI. The CDR3 covers 15 residues. After removal of 3 bases from V and 5 bases from J, the junction contained 4 bases not matched to a gene. DNA for the CDR3: TGTGCCAGCAGTGATCCTAGCGGGGTGACCGGGGAGCTGTTTTTT. It is translated as CASSDPSGVTGELFF.

The sample holds one count of this clone. J is TRBJ2-2 and V is TRBV5-4, with 11 nucleotides matching TRBD2. The junction had 9 bases not matched to a gene; V was cut back by 4 bases and J by 4 bases. The CDR3 has 17 residues. Germline CDR1 is SGHNT and CDR2 is YYREEE (reference sequence). CDR3 nucleotides: TGTGCCAGCAGCCAACTTAGCGGGGGGGCCCCCACCGGGGAGCTGTTTTTT. This codes for CASSQLSGGAPTGELFF.

The chain has TRBV5-4 and TRBJ2-2, with 8 bases fitting TRBD1. CDR1 and CDR2 (germline): SGHNT, YYREEE (reference sequence). V shed 4 bases, J shed 5 bases, and the junction held 4 bases outside the gene matches. CDR3 length: 14 amino acids. The CDR3 DNA reads TGTGCCAGCAGCCTTCGACAGGGGACCGGGGAGCTGTTTTTT. Its translation: CASSLRQGTGELFF.

V usage is TRBV6-4 and J usage is TRBJ1-2, with 9 bases lining up with TRBD1. Trimming took 4 bases from V and 4 from J; bases not matched to a gene: 7. The CDR3 consists of 15 residues. Germline V gives CDR1 MRHNA, CDR2 SNTAGT. CDR3 residues: CASSATGTGLYGYTF. The CDR3 DNA reads as TGTGCCAGCAGTGCCACCGGGACAGGGCTCTATGGCTACACCTTC.

This clone is a singleton in its sample. This chain joins TRBV27 and TRBJ2-6, with D unclear. This CDR3 has 12 residues. Per the germline V gene, CDR1 is MNHEY and CDR2 is SMNVEV (reference sequence). In DNA form, the CDR3 reads TGTGCACTGCCCTCTGGGGCCAACGTCCTGACTTTC. Protein: CALPSGANVLTF.

The gene calls are TRBV7-2 and TRBJ1-1; D is perhaps TRBD1 (6 bases). The germline gives CDR1 SGHTA, CDR2 FQGNSA. The CDR3 is 13 amino acids. V lost 5 bases and J 4 bases, leaving 11 bases between the germline ends. The CDR3 DNA sequence: TGTGCCAGCAGCCCGCGACAGGCCACTGAAGCTTTCTTT. It codes for CASSPRQATEAFF.

The rearrangement uses TRBV9 and TRBJ2-3; D is ambiguous. Deletions cut 2 bases from V and 0 bases from J, with 13 bases between. This CDR3 is 16 amino acids long. CDR1 is SGDLS and CDR2 is YYNGEE in the germline V gene. CDR3: CASSVPHGASTDTQYF. The CDR3 DNA sequence: TGTGCCAGCAGCGTCCCCCACGGTGCTAGCACAGATACGCAGTATTTT.

The rearrangement uses TRBV5-4 and TRBJ2-3; D is perhaps TRBD2 (6 bases). From germline, CDR1 is SGHNT and CDR2 YYREEE (reference sequence). Trimming cost V 4 bases and J 1 base, with 16 bases left between them. CDR3 length: 16 residues. The CDR3 nucleotides read TGTGCCAGCAGCCGGGACTTTTTCCCCCGCACAGATACGCAGTATTTT. This codes for CASSRDFFPRTDTQYF.

This chain connects TRBV19 to TRBJ1-5; a weak D match, TRBD1 (6 bases). V gave up 3 bases and J gave up 5 bases, with 14 bases separating them. CDR1 is LNHDA, CDR2 SQIVND, per germline (reference sequence). This CDR3 has 15 amino acids. Here the CDR3 reads CASSIRGAGDQPQHF. CDR3 DNA: TGTGCCAGTAGTATCAGAGGGGCAGGGGATCAGCCCCAGCATTTT. Complete variable domain (other parts from reference TRBV19 and TRBJ1-5): DGGITQSPKYLFRKEGQNVTLSCEQNLNHDAMYWYRQDPGQGLRLIYYSQIVNDFQKGDIAEGYSVSREKKESFPLTVTSAQKNPTAFYLCASSIRGAGDQPQHFGDGTRLSIL.

The chain is built from TRBV5-4 and TRBJ2-7, with 9 nucleotides matching TRBD1. The CDR3 has 15 amino acids. With 2 bases clipped from V and 5 bases from J, the junction kept 8 bases outside the gene matches. Germline V gene lookup returns CDR1 SGHNT and CDR2 YYREEE (reference sequence). The CDR3 loop reads CASSLFRDRANEQYF. For the CDR3, the DNA is TGTGCCAGCAGCTTATTCCGGGACAGGGCCAACGAGCAGTACTTC.

The chain has TRBV19 and TRBJ2-6; D unclear. Germline CDR1 is LNHDA and CDR2 is SQIVND (reference sequence). The V end lost 4 bases, the J end lost 0 bases, and 7 bases lay between the germline ends. This CDR3 has 15 residues. The CDR3: CASSRLLSGANVLTF. The CDR3 DNA sequence: TGTGCCAGTAGTAGACTCCTCTCTGGGGCCAACGTCCTGACTTTC.

The chain couples TRBV19 to TRBJ1-2, with D possibly matching TRBD1 (5 bases). The CDR3 is 14 residues long. Germline CDR1 and CDR2: LNHDA and SQIVND (reference sequence). V was cut by 3 bases and J by 5 bases, with 13 bases left in between. CDR3 bases: TGTGCCAGTAGTATTCGCGCCGGGGGGTATGGCTACACCTTC. This sequence encodes CASSIRAGGYGYTF.

The chain is built from TRBV6-5 and TRBJ2-2, with no clear D. V lost 8 bases and J 0 bases, leaving 10 bases between the germline ends. Germline values: CDR1 MNHEY, CDR2 SVGAGI. This CDR3 spans 14 amino acids. CDR3 nucleotide sequence: TGTGCCAGCGGCCGACAAGCGAACACCGGGGAGCTGTTTTTT. Translated: CASGRQANTGELFF.

The rearrangement uses TRBV5-1 and TRBJ2-5; the D is unclear. The V gene lost 0 bases and the J gene lost 2 bases, with 8 bases spanning the gap. Germline V gene lookup returns CDR1 SGHRS and CDR2 YFSETQ. This CDR3 is built from 14 residues. CDR3 sequence reads: CASSLDKAQETQYF. The CDR3 bases are TGCGCCAGCAGCTTGGATAAAGCACAAGAGACCCAGTACTTC.

The rearrangement joins TRBV7-3 to TRBJ1-2; D remains unclear. Germline lookup yields CDR1 SGHTA and CDR2 FQGTGA. Trimming took 1 base from V and 8 from J, leaving 11 bases between them. The CDR3 is made up of 13 amino acids. DNA of the CDR3: TGTGCCAGCAGCTTAAGTCCGGGAGGAGGCTACACCTTC. Amino acids: CASSLSPGGGYTF.